Following are 23 T cell receptor beta chains from one sample sequenced in a study of Ad26.COV2.S vaccination and SARS-CoV-2 variants. Sequencing used immunoSEQ multiplex PCR; TCRdb keeps in-frame clones, though not all of them. Among 350,000 to 400,000 clones, 75% to 90% were seen once, and the ten largest hold 3% to 4.5%. Stated treatment: some 20 received Ad26.COV2.S at low or high dose, single or two shots; several received placebo; per-sample allocation not given. The investigators took samples on day 63 after the first vaccine or placebo injection. Source: peripheral blood, taken in a trial of Ad26.COV2.S vaccine versus placebo. The receptors were gathered from a person between 18 and 65 years old who received the Ad26.COV2.S COVID-19 vaccine or a placebo.

This chain uses TRBV7-2 with TRBJ2-3, with a weak D call TRBD1 (5 bases). The CDR3 spans 14 residues. Germline assignment: CDR1 SGHTA and CDR2 FQGNSA. V was shortened by 1 base and J by 4 bases, with 9 bases between the two germline ends. The CDR3 bases are TGTGCCAGCAGCTTAGTTAGCAGGGCAGATACGCAGTATTTT. Its protein product is CASSLVSRADTQYF.

This clone was seen at least ten times. The chain joins TRBV5-5 to TRBJ2-7; unclear D gene. Germline V gene data show CDR1 as SGHKS and CDR2 as YYEKEE (reference sequence). The CDR3 sequence is 12 residues long. Trimming removed 1 base from V and 6 bases from J, with 8 bases in between. The CDR3 protein is CASSLFSFEQYF. The CDR3 DNA follows: TGTGCCAGCAGCTTGTTTAGCTTCGAGCAGTACTTC.

This clone is a singleton in its sample. The V gene is TRBV6-2 or TRBV6-3, the J gene TRBJ2-3; no clear D gene. Germline CDR1 reads MNHEY; CDR2 reads SVGEGT. This CDR3 is 13 amino acids long. Trimming pared 0 bases from V and 5 bases from J, leaving 6 bases between. The CDR3: CASSYSLGDTQYF. The CDR3 DNA is TGTGCCAGCAGTTACTCGCTAGGAGATACGCAGTATTTT.

J is TRBJ2-4 and V is TRBV7-9; D possibly corresponds to TRBD2 (6 bases). V was trimmed by 1 base and J by 4 bases, leaving 14 bases between them. This CDR3 has 16 residues. In germline, CDR1 is SEHNR, CDR2 FQNEAQ (reference sequence). CDR3 region: CASSLGAREAKNIQYF. CDR3 coding DNA: TGTGCCAGCAGCTTAGGTGCTAGGGAGGCAAAAAACATTCAGTACTTC.

The J gene is TRBJ2-3, the V gene TRBV3-1 (or the pseudogene TRBV3-2); 9 nucleotides align to TRBD2. In germline, CDR1 is LGHDT, CDR2 YNNKEL (reference sequence). The CDR3 sequence is 16 residues long. J was trimmed by 2 bases and V by 4 bases; bases with no gene match: 7. In DNA form, the CDR3 reads TGTGCCAGCAGCCCCTTTAGCGGGAGTCACACAGATACGCAGTATTTT. Protein sequence: CASSPFSGSHTDTQYF.

J is TRBJ1-1 and V is TRBV9, with 8 bases identical to TRBD1. The V gene end was trimmed by 0 bases and the J gene end by 4 bases; junction bases not matched to a gene: 2. The CDR3 totals 14 residues. The germline V gene has CDR1 SGDLS and CDR2 YYNGEE. Here the CDR3 DNA reads TGTGCCAGCAGCGTAGCTACAGGGGGCACTGAAGCTTTCTTT. Translating gives CASSVATGGTEAFF.

The chain employs TRBV29-1 and TRBJ2-7, with 12 bases aligning to TRBD2. V shed 2 bases and J 1 base; nucleotides not matched to a gene: 0. The CDR3 is 14 amino acids. Germline-derived CDR1 and CDR2 are SQVTM and ANQGSEA. Here the CDR3 reads CSVETSGGSYEQYF. The CDR3 DNA is TGCAGCGTTGAAACTAGCGGGGGGTCCTACGAGCAGTACTTC.

The rearrangement joins TRBV5-1 to TRBJ1-3; unclear D gene. Trimming took 0 bases from V and 0 from J, leaving 10 bases between them. Germline V gene sequence: CDR1 SGHRS, CDR2 YFSETQ. CDR3 length equals 16 residues. DNA of the CDR3: TGCGCCAGCAGCTTGGATGTCCAAAGCTCTGGAAACACCATATATTTT. Its translation is CASSLDVQSSGNTIYF.

The gene calls are TRBV18 and TRBJ1-2; TRBD1 agrees at 9 bases. Germline V lookup: CDR1 KGHSH, CDR2 LQKENI. V dropped 6 bases and J dropped 2; count of bases not matched to a gene: 4. The CDR3 sequence is 14 residues long. As DNA, the CDR3 is TGTGCCAGCTCGACGACAGGGGGGAACTATGGCTACACCTTC. This gives the protein CASSTTGGNYGYTF.

This chain connects TRBV6-1 to TRBJ2-7, with D uncertain. Germline CDR1 is MNHNS and CDR2 is SASEGT. The ends were cut back, 0 bases at V and 7 bases at J, with 13 bases in the middle. There are 14 residues in the CDR3. Here the CDR3 DNA reads TGTGCCAGCAGTGAAGCCGAAGGGTTTAGTGAGCAGTACTTC. Protein sequence: CASSEAEGFSEQYF.

CDR3 DNA: TGTGCCAGCAGCTTAGCTTCCGGGACAGGGGCTGAAAAACTGTTTTTT. It encodes CASSLASGTGAEKLFF. This sequence joins TRBV7-9 and TRBJ1-4; TRBD1 matches 10 bases. The CDR3 is 16 amino acids. CDR1 SEHNR and CDR2 FQNEAQ come from the germline V gene (reference sequence). The V segment lost 0 bases and the J segment 7 bases; nucleotides outside the gene matches: 5.

CDR3: CASSLGIHEQYF. The CDR3 DNA reads as TGTGCCAGCAGCTTGGGTATCCACGAGCAGTACTTC. V is TRBV5-5 and J is TRBJ2-7; D uncertain. Trimming pared 0 bases from V and 5 bases from J, leaving 6 bases between. Germline loops: CDR1 SGHKS, CDR2 YYEKEE (reference sequence). The CDR3 totals 12 residues.

V is TRBV5-5 and J is TRBJ1-2, with D perhaps matching TRBD1 (5 bases). With 0 bases removed from V and 6 bases from J, the gap between germline ends came to 12 bases. This CDR3 comprises 14 residues. CDR1 SGHKS and CDR2 YYEKEE come from the germline V gene (reference sequence). The CDR3 reads CASSLDWDQHGYTF. CDR3 DNA: TGTGCCAGCAGCTTGGATTGGGACCAACATGGCTACACCTTC.

The chain links TRBV5-1 to TRBJ2-7, with D possibly TRBD1 on 5 matching bases. CDR1 and CDR2 from the germline V gene are SGHRS and YFSETQ. Trimming shortened V by 5 bases and J by 5 bases, and 23 bases separated the two germline ends. The CDR3 spans 16 residues. CDR3 protein: CASSPLWAGQKNEQYF. Written as DNA, the CDR3 is TGCGCCAGCAGTCCCCTCTGGGCAGGGCAAAAGAACGAGCAGTACTTC.

The V call is TRBV6-5, the J call TRBJ1-2; D gene uncertain. This CDR3 has 14 residues. Trimming took 8 bases from V and 3 from J, leaving 16 bases between them. Germline assignment: CDR1 MNHEY and CDR2 SVGAGI. The CDR3 sequence is CASAILMSDYGYTF. The CDR3 nucleotides are TGTGCCAGCGCGATACTCATGAGTGACTATGGCTACACCTTC.

To note about this clone: The sample contains more than one DNA sequence encoding this CDR3. V and J are TRBV7-8 and TRBJ1-1, with TRBD1 matching 7 bases. Germline V gives CDR1 SGHVS, CDR2 FQNEAQ. Losses at the gene ends were 5 bases for V and 2 bases for J; bases not matched to a gene: 11. The CDR3 consists of 16 residues. This CDR3 reads CASSLVGQPLNTEAFF. The CDR3 DNA is TGTGCCAGCAGCCTAGTGGGACAGCCCCTAAACACTGAAGCTTTCTTT.

This sequence joins TRBV12-3 or TRBV12-4 and TRBJ1-1; the D is unclear. V lost 3 bases to trimming and J lost 1 base, with 6 bases between them. The CDR3 extends over 13 amino acids. The CDR3 loop reads CASSFYGNTEAFF. The CDR3 region has the DNA TGTGCCAGCAGTTTTTACGGGAACACTGAAGCTTTCTTT.

The J gene is TRBJ1-1, the V gene TRBV4-3, with D possibly being TRBD1 (5 bases). V lost 0 bases and J 3 bases, leaving 14 bases between the germline ends. Germline V gene lookup returns CDR1 LGHNA and CDR2 YSLEER. The CDR3 has 16 residues. The CDR3 here is CASSQDVPGWDTEAFF. CDR3 nucleotide sequence: TGCGCCAGCAGCCAAGATGTCCCAGGGTGGGACACTGAAGCTTTCTTT.

This clone was counted a single time. Other DNA sequences of this sample code for an identical CDR3. The rearrangement uses TRBV6-5 and TRBJ1-4; possible D gene TRBD1, 6 bases. The germline CDR1 and CDR2 sequences are MNHEY and SVGAGI. The germline V and J ends were trimmed by 5 bases and 3 bases, with 10 bases remaining between them. This CDR3 has 14 amino acids. The CDR3 DNA sequence: TGTGCCAGCAGTCCCCAGGGGTCTAATGAAAAACTGTTTTTT. It specifies CASSPQGSNEKLFF.

The V call is TRBV15, the J call TRBJ1-2; D is ambiguous. Trimming took off 4 bases at V and 8 bases at J, with 14 bases between the two ends. Germline CDR1 is LNHNV and CDR2 is YYDKDF (reference sequence). The CDR3 has 13 residues. In nucleotides, the CDR3 is TGTGCCACCAGCACTCCAAGGGTGTTCGGCTACACCTTC. It encodes CATSTPRVFGYTF. The complete variable domain, with remaining parts taken from reference TRBV15 and TRBJ1-2, reads DAMVIQNPRYQVTQFGKPVTLSCSQTLNHNVMYWYQQKSSQAPKLLFHYYDKDFNNEADTPDNFQSRRPNTSFCFLDIRSPGLGDTAMYLCATSTPRVFGYTFGSGTRLTVV.

This clone has at least ten counts. The genes are TRBV18 and TRBJ1-1; 7 bases align to TRBD1. Trimming removed 6 bases from V and 7 bases from J; junction bases left unmatched: 2. This CDR3 is built from 11 residues. CDR1 is KGHSH, CDR2 LQKENI, per germline. This CDR3 is CASSWDSEAFF. The CDR3, as DNA: TGTGCCAGCTCCTGGGACAGTGAAGCTTTCTTT.

The rearrangement joins TRBV27 to TRBJ1-5; maybe TRBD1 (5 bases). Germline V gene lookup returns CDR1 MNHEY and CDR2 SMNVEV (reference sequence). The CDR3 loop spans 15 amino acids. Trimming left V 3 bases short and J 4 bases short, with 13 bases between. CDR3 DNA: TGTGCCAGCAGTTTTGACAGCGTGGGGAATCAGCCCCAGCATTTT. It yields the protein CASSFDSVGNQPQHF.

This clone was counted a single time. The chain joins TRBV5-1 to TRBJ2-2, with D perhaps assigned TRBD1 or TRBD2 (5 bases each). This CDR3 has 16 amino acids. Germline CDR1 and CDR2: SGHRS and YFSETQ. V shed 5 bases and J shed 7 bases, with 21 bases lying between them. Written as DNA, the CDR3 is TGCGCCAGCAGAATCACCGGGACCCCCGAGGTCGGGGAGCTGTTTTTT. It is translated as CASRITGTPEVGELFF.